Listed below are T cell receptor beta chains from one sample, sequenced in a study of blood T cell repertoires in COVID-19. Clones were read by immunoSEQ multiplex PCR, and TCRdb kept only the in-frame ones, dropping some. This sample carries around 270,000 clones, roughly four fifths of them seen once, and the ten largest clones take 15% to 17%. The sequenced material came from peripheral blood. The receptors derive from a person between 65 and 79 years old with COVID-19, enrolled during active disease. CDR3s include the opening cysteine and the closing phenylalanine or tryptophan. D genes are given only for firm matches. Clone size is not always given. Where it is, it says once, few, many or a class for expanded clones.

>TRBD1|TRBV6-2/TRBV6-3|.|TRBJ1-1
TGTGCCAGCAGTTTCACGACAGGGGGCCTGAACACTGAAGCTTTCTTT
CASSFTTGGLNTEAFF
>.|TRBV14|few|TRBJ2-2
TGTGCCAGCAGCCAATCAGCGGGTGGCACCGGGGAGCTGTTTTTT
CASSQSAGGTGELFF
>.|TRBV11-2|.|TRBJ1-1
TGTGCCAGCAGCTTAGTTACAGGGCGAGCTTTCTTT
CASSLVTGRAFF
>TRBD2|TRBV6-6|.|TRBJ2-1
TGTGCCAGCAGTTATAACGCGGGGGGGATTTACAATGAGCAGTTCTTC
CASSYNAGGIYNEQFF
>.|TRBV7-2|.|TRBJ1-3
TGTGCCAGCAGCTTGACCCCGGAGACCTCTGGAAACACCATATATTTT
CASSLTPETSGNTIYF
>TRBD2|TRBV7-2|.|TRBJ2-3
TGTGCCAGCAGCTTAAGAGCGGGAGAGGTAGATACGCAGTATTTT
CASSLRAGEVDTQYF
>.|TRBV7-3|.|TRBJ2-3
TGTGCCAGCAGCTTAGGGGGGGCACGAAATACGCAGTATTTT
CASSLGGARNTQYF
>TRBD2|TRBV5-1|.|TRBJ2-1
TGCGCCAGCAGCTGGGGGACTAGCGAGATACACAATGAGCAGTTCTTC
CASSWGTSEIHNEQFF
>.|TRBV21-1|.|TRBJ2-7
TGTGCCAGCATTGGGACTAGCGGGAGCGAGCAGTACTTC
CASIGTSGSEQYF
>.|TRBV5-1|.|TRBJ2-7
TGCGCCAGCAGCTTGAGCGGCGACCGAGCTACGGAGCAGTACTTC
CASSLSGDRATEQYF
>.|TRBV5-1|.|TRBJ2-3
TGCGCCAGCAGCGGGGAGACTGGGCCAGATACGCAGTATTTT
CASSGETGPDTQYF
>.|TRBV4-1|.|TRBJ1-4
TGCGCCAGCAGCCATGGGAGGCGCTCTGCAACTAATGAAAAACTGTTTTTT
CASSHGRRSATNEKLFF
>TRBD1|TRBV5-1|.|TRBJ2-7
TGCGCCAGCAGCTTGAGGGGGCCTGGAAAGCAGTACTTC
CASSLRGPGKQYF
>TRBD1|TRBV7-8|few|TRBJ1-1
TGTGCCAGCAGGATTTCGACAGGGGTGAACACTGAAGCTTTCTTT
CASRISTGVNTEAFF
>TRBD1|TRBV27|few|TRBJ1-6
TGTGCCAGCAGTCCACAGGGGAAGGTATACAATTCACCCCTCCACTTT
CASSPQGKVYNSPLHF
>TRBD1|TRBV5-5|.|TRBJ1-5
TGTGCCAGCAGCTTGGATCGGAGGGACAGTAGAAGTTCCCAGCATTTT
CASSLDRRDSRSSQHF
>.|TRBV10-3|few|TRBJ1-2
TGTGCCATCAGTCGGCAGGGGAATGGCTACACCTTC
CAISRQGNGYTF
>TRBD1|TRBV3-1/TRBV3-2|.|TRBJ1-5
TGTGCCAGCAGCCAGGGGACAGGGTCACAGCCCCAGCATTTT
CASSQGTGSQPQHF
>.|TRBV15|.|TRBJ1-2
TGTGCCACCAGCGGCCCAAGGACTGATTATGGCTACACCTTC
CATSGPRTDYGYTF
>.|TRBV18|.|TRBJ2-2
TGTGCCAGCTCACAAGACCAACAACAGTCTACTTTTAACACCGGGGAGCTGTTTTTT
CASSQDQQQSTFNTGELFF
>TRBD2|TRBV28|.|TRBJ2-3
TGTGCCAGCAGTGTCCAGCGGGGGGTTAGCACAGATACGCAGTATTTT
CASSVQRGVSTDTQYF
>TRBD2|TRBV2|.|TRBJ2-1
TGTGCCAGCAGTCGACGGCCGGGTAGCGGGGGTTCGGGGGAGTTCTTC
CASSRRPGSGGSGEFF
>.|TRBV21-1|.|TRBJ2-7
TGTGCCAGCAGCAAAGTAGCTGGAAAGGCTTGGGAGCAGTACTTC
CASSKVAGKAWEQYF
>TRBD1|TRBV4-1|.|TRBJ1-4
TGCGCCAGCAGCCAGGGACAGGGCTGGGAAAAACTGTTTTTT
CASSQGQGWEKLFF
>TRBD1|TRBV6-1|.|TRBJ2-7
TGTGCCAGCAGTGAACCGGGACAGGGAACGTTTGTGCAGTACTTC
CASSEPGQGTFVQYF
>.|TRBV12-3/TRBV12-4|.|TRBJ1-1
TGTGCCAGCAGTTTCTCAGGGAACACTGAAGCTTTCTTT
CASSFSGNTEAFF
>.|TRBV5-4|.|TRBJ1-2
TGTGCCAGCAGCCACCCGTCGGCTGGGCTGCGAGTAACTGGCTACACCTTC
CASSHPSAGLRVTGYTF
>TRBD1|TRBV7-2|.|TRBJ1-5
TGTGCCAGCAGCTTAGACAGGGGGCGAGAACAGCCCCAGCATTTT
CASSLDRGREQPQHF
>.|TRBV5-6|.|TRBJ2-7
TGTGCCAGCAGCTCCCGAATCGAGGACACCTCCTACGAGCAGTACTTC
CASSSRIEDTSYEQYF
>.|TRBV5-1|.|TRBJ1-2
TGCGCCAGCAGCTTGGGGCCCGCTAACTATGGCTACACCTTC
CASSLGPANYGYTF
>.|TRBV28|.|TRBJ1-1
TGTGCCAGCAGTTTATTGGTATTTGCAGGGATACCCACTGAAGCTTTCTTT
CASSLLVFAGIPTEAFF
>.|TRBV12-5|.|TRBJ2-7
TGTGCTAGTGAAGTCCCCCTATTGAGCTCCTACGAGCAGTACTTC
CASEVPLLSSYEQYF
>.|TRBV21-1|.|TRBJ1-6
TGTGCCAGCAGCAAAGAGGCAGGGGCAAATTCACCCCTCCACTTT
CASSKEAGANSPLHF
>TRBD1|TRBV28|once|TRBJ1-6
TGTGCCAGCAGTGAGGGAGGGGCCGGGACAGGACTCAATTCACCCCTCCACTTT
CASSEGGAGTGLNSPLHF
>.|TRBV7-3|.|TRBJ2-3
TGTGCCAGCAGCTTAACTAGGGGCCCAGATACGCAGTATTTT
CASSLTRGPDTQYF
>.|TRBV21-1|.|TRBJ1-1
TGTGCCAGCAGCGGGCAGTTCGGGGAAACGAAGAACACTGAAGCTTTCTTT
CASSGQFGETKNTEAFF
>.|TRBV10-3|.|TRBJ1-1
TGTGCCATCAGTGTGGCAGGCCAGGTAAACACTGAAGCTTTCTTT
CAISVAGQVNTEAFF
>TRBD1|TRBV7-2|.|TRBJ1-2
TGTGCCAGCAGCCCAAATGCGGGGGGGACAGACTATGGCTACACCTTC
CASSPNAGGTDYGYTF
>.|TRBV4-3|.|TRBJ1-4
TGCGCCAGCAGCCCGGCTTCCGGGAATGAAAAACTGTTTTTT
CASSPASGNEKLFF
>TRBD2|TRBV29-1|.|TRBJ2-5
TGCAGCGCGCTAGCGGGAGAGGTAGGGGAGACCCAGTACTTC
CSALAGEVGETQYF
>.|TRBV4-1|.|TRBJ2-3
TGCGCCAGCAGCCCCTCACTAGGAAGCACAGATACGCAGTATTTT
CASSPSLGSTDTQYF
>.|TRBV28|once|TRBJ1-6
TGTGCCAGCAGGGGGGGGGAAAATTCACCCCTCCACTTT
CASRGGENSPLHF
>TRBD2|TRBV6-2/TRBV6-3|.|TRBJ2-1
TGTGCCAGCAGCCACGGGACTAGCGGGGGGGCCAGAAATGAGCAGTTCTTC
CASSHGTSGGARNEQFF
>.|TRBV7-9|.|TRBJ1-4
TGTGCCAGCAGCCCCAGCCAGCAGGGCAATGAAAAACTGTTTTTT
CASSPSQQGNEKLFF
>.|TRBV7-9|.|TRBJ1-2
TGTGCCAGCACCAATCAAAACGGTTATGGCTACACCTTC
CASTNQNGYGYTF
>TRBD1|TRBV27|.|TRBJ1-5
TGTGCCAGCAGTTTATTTACAGGGGTCAATCAGCCCCAGCATTTT
CASSLFTGVNQPQHF
>TRBD1|TRBV2|.|TRBJ2-7
TGTGCCAGCAGCTCGGGACAGGAGTTCTACGAGCAGTACTTC
CASSSGQEFYEQYF